This paragraph reports one T cell receptor beta chain. What this receptor recognizes is not known. No qualities accompany the bases; no much larger clone lies one base away. This sample is part of a study of shared clonotypes between healthy human individuals (dated by TCRdb to 2020 to 2022). Study-wide context: Three men and a couple of women, aged 18 to 49 years, made up the cohort. For each donor, three plates each were used for CD4 naive and CD4 memory, two plates were used for CD8 naive, and one plate was used for CD8 memory. To estimate repertoire size and how much clonotypes are shared between individuals, the study performed deep sequencing of blood TCR repertoires from a handful of healthy adults. To increase sequencing depth and limit assay-specific biases, different laboratories used diverse techniques to prepare libraries and sequence TCR repertoires. Leukapheresis yielded between about 0.8 and 9.5 billion PBMCs per donor.

Donors were healthy HIV-negative adults with no recently reported acute infections or vaccinations. All donors were Caucasian adults living in Nashville, Tennessee, USA. CD4+ T cells were enriched through magnetic negative selection, after which naive cells were positively selected on CD45RA and the remaining negative fraction served as the memory subset. Blood was collected by leukapheresis, and PBMCs were isolated by Ficoll-Histopaque density gradient centrifugation and then cryopreserved in liquid nitrogen vapor phase. Purity and quantity of every magnetically sorted T cell population were checked by analytical flow cytometry. Genomic DNA was isolated from every sorted fraction and measured by UV absorbance on a Nanodrop 2000c. Using the deep immunoSEQ assay, multiplex PCR amplified TCR CDR3 regions from genomic DNA. Extracted genomic DNA from each cell subset was spread evenly across all wells of several immunoSEQ 96-well plates, with each plate serving as a replicate. For sorted subsets, about 0.2 ug genomic DNA, equal to tens of thousands of T cell genomes, was loaded into each replicate PCR. Purified libraries were measured with a Qubit 3.0 fluorometer, size-checked on a Bioanalyzer 2100, and measured again with the KAPA Library Quantification kit. Every immunoSEQ 96-well plate was sequenced on a separate single-read 150-cycle Illumina NextSeq 550 flow cell. The study's processing was this. Because the immunoSEQ output held only junctional sequences and lacked quality scores, the filtering could not match the filtering applied to full-length reads. Sequences were annotated with PyIR, a Python wrapper for IgBLAST v1.9, and V/J genes and CDR3 were assigned using IMGT germline references. Reads were removed for weak V/J assignments (E-value above 1e-6), missing CDR3, stop codons, out-of-frame junctions, or ambiguous translated residues. V3J clonotypes were defined as sequences sharing an identical inferred V gene, J gene, and CDR3 amino acid sequence. The percentage overlap between two repertoires was calculated by dividing the number of shared unique clonotypes by the size of the smaller repertoire. Repertoire richness was assessed with RTK rarefaction, the Chao1 estimator, and Recon v2.1 estimates of unobserved clonotypes. Generation probabilities were computed with OLGA for all TCRbeta clonotypes obtained by the gDNA method from several donors. TCRdb holds this immuneACCESS table with in-frame rearrangements only. Some clones are missing; in checked studies, unresolved V genes explain under half, and the rest has no known cause. The V and J calls and the clone size are those of that table, but D and trimming were determined from the DNA. The sample table lists nearly 1,000,000 clones, over 60% of them with a count of one. In total, the top ten clones hold approximately 1.5% of the sample.

Findings and caveats that apply to the study as a whole: The genetic and exposure-history diversity represented was limited by the small number of donors. Estimated clonotype richness was generally larger for naive than for memory subsets. Pairwise subsampling led to the expectation that sequencing depth would affect the degree of clonotype sharing among donors. Sampling was limited to blood, and TCR repertoires in tissue likely differ from TCR repertoires in blood. Incomplete sequencing was indicated by rarefaction of sorted-subset datasets, despite the large sequencing depth. Compared with non-shared clonotypes, the clonotypes found in all four sorted-subset donors had higher generation probabilities. Sharing across several donors was observed for around 5% of naive CD4, about 4% of naive CD8, over 2% of memory CD4, and about 0.38% of memory CD8 clonotypes.

The sequenced sample was memory CD4+ T cells sorted from blood. The cell subset or site label corresponds to: CD45RA-negative fraction. This receptor was taken from a man aged 18-30 years in good health.

The sequenced DNA is TGTGCCAGCAGTTTTTTACAGGGGGCTAGAAATTCACCCCTCCACTTT. Its translation reads: CASSFLQGARNSPLHF. This chain joins TRBV6-5 to TRBJ1-6, and 9 junctional nucleotides match TRBD1. Germline trimming amounts to 4 bases on V and 7 bases on J, with 8 as the count of junction bases outside the gene matches. From cysteine to phenylalanine, the CDR3 is 16 amino acids long. Only the CDR3 DNA stays, 48 bases, in frame from base 1. Per the germline V gene, MNHEY is the CDR1 and SVGAGI is the CDR2.